This TCR beta chain was profiled in a study of vaccination effects on CD4 cells after COVID-19. Concerning this clone itself: The antigen remains unidentified.

The CDR3 is 14 residues long. CDR1 is SGDLS, CDR2 YYNGEE, per germline. The V end lost 4 bases, the J end lost 7 bases, and 17 bases lay between the germline ends. The ViraFEST assay expanded antigen-specific CD4+ T cells with viral peptide pools before sequencing. With nine to eleven days of culture completed, CD4+ T cells were isolated. The person's infection with SARS-CoV-2, confirmed by PCR, took place between March and December 2020. Profiling relied on immunoSEQ multiplex PCR, and the TCRdb table lists in-frame clones only, not all of them. The data contain under 35,000 clones, about 69% of them singletons.

This receptor was identified in a human donor who had a prior SARS-CoV-2 infection. The V and J genes are TRBV9 and TRBJ1-2; no definite D call. Sequences were derived from CD4+ T cells from PBMCs cultured with a peptide pool, sampled before COVID-19 vaccination. This CDR3 is CASSYLIGPIGYTF. The DNA of the CDR3 is TGTGCCAGCAGCTACCTAATCGGGCCGATTGGCTACACCTTC.